This TCR beta chain originates from a study of cytomegalovirus exposure and HLA in healthy donors. This CDR3 has 16 residues. V was trimmed by 0 bases and J by 0 bases, leaving 11 bases between them. CDR1 and CDR2 from the germline V gene are SGHRS and YFSETQ. A single count supports this clone. The antigen remains undetermined. The study, taken as a whole, reports: Most observed TCR sequences were rare, whereas some public TCRs were detected in many donors. There were some V segments, including TRBV6-2 and TRBV6-3, excluded as indistinguishable. Follow-up analysis later connected one missense variant in DCLRE1C with trimming of TCR beta V- and J-genes.

PCR primers comprised 60 Vbeta and 13 Jbeta primers. Sequencing used immunoSEQ multiplex PCR; TCRdb keeps in-frame clones, though not all of them. Of 150,000 to 200,000 clones listed, more than 85% are singletons. Sequencing was carried out using PBMCs. The receptor was isolated from a woman younger than 30 in good health and CMV-seronegative. V usage is TRBV5-1 and J usage is TRBJ2-3; D gene uncertain. CDR3 coding DNA: TGCGCCAGCAGCTTGGGGGCAGGCCGAAGCACAGATACGCAGTATTTT. This sequence encodes CASSLGAGRSTDTQYF.